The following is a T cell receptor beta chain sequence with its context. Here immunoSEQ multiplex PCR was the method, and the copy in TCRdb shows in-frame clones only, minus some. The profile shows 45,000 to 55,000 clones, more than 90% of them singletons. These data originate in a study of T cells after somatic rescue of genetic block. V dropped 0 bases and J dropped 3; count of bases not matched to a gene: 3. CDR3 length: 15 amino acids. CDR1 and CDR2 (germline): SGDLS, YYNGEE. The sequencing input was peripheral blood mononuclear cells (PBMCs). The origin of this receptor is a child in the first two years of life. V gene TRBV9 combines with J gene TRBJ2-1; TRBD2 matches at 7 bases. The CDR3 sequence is CASSVATGGYNEQFF. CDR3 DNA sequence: TGTGCCAGCAGCGTAGCGACGGGAGGCTACAATGAGCAGTTCTTC.